Sequencing of this TCR beta chain was carried out in a study of OX40 agonist ivuxolimab in advanced cancers. Study at large: A partial response was reached by three patients: one with hepatocellular carcinoma and two with cutaneous melanoma.

In this sample, this clone turned up once. Blood sampling was done at baseline, cycle 4 day 1, and cycle 7 day 1. Assay: immunoSEQ multiplex PCR; the TCRdb copy retains only in-frame clones and omits some. Among 95,000 to 100,000 clones listed, more than 80% were seen once. The ends lost 1 base at V and 0 bases at J; junction bases unmatched: 9. This CDR3 is 19 amino acids long. The germline V gene encodes CDR1 LNHDA and CDR2 SQIVND (reference sequence). This sample comprised CD4+ or CD8+ T cells sorted from blood, obtained in a trial of the OX40 agonist ivuxolimab. The gene calls are TRBV19 and TRBJ2-1; 10 nucleotides align to TRBD1. The sequence came from an adult with an advanced solid tumor such as melanoma, head and neck, liver or kidney cancer. The CDR3 sequence: CASSIVGQGSASSYNEQFF. Written as DNA, the CDR3 is TGTGCCAGTAGTATAGTGGGACAGGGGAGCGCGAGCTCCTACAATGAGCAGTTCTTC.